Each of the 22 T cell receptor beta chains below was sequenced from the same sample in a study of post-analysis software for immune sequencing data. The TCR beta cDNA libraries contained unique molecular identifiers. TCRdb passed the PCR reads through MiXCR, listing each CDR3 protein once. The sample has approximately 440,000 distinct CDR3 sequences; 40% to 55% are singletons. No antigen is known for these receptors. Study-level points and caveats: In patients, five TRBV segments were more frequent than in controls, with TRBV5-6, TRBV5-1 and TRBV20-1 among them.

Sequencing was carried out using blood. The receptors here all came from a girl aged 10 to 17 with multiple sclerosis.

This chain joins TRBV12-3 or TRBV12-4 and TRBJ2-7; D not certain. This CDR3 spans 14 amino acids. V lost 2 bases and J 0 bases, leaving 8 bases between the germline ends. Here the CDR3 reads CASSLKLSSYEQYF. DNA for the CDR3: TGTGCCAGCAGTTTAAAACTCAGCTCCTACGAGCAGTACTTC.

The chain recombines TRBV10-3 with TRBJ2-1; TRBD2 matches at 11 bases. With 2 bases clipped from V and 4 bases from J, the junction kept 1 base outside the gene matches. The CDR3 has 15 residues. Germline CDR1 ENHRY, CDR2 SYGVKD. CDR3 coding DNA: TGTGCCATCAGTGAGGGGACTAGCGGATACAATGAGCAGTTCTTC. This gives the protein CAISEGTSGYNEQFF.

The chain has TRBV20-1 and TRBJ2-5, with a tentative D call TRBD2 (6 bases). The germline V gene has CDR1 DFQATT and CDR2 SNEGSKA (reference sequence). CDR3 length: 14 amino acids. The germline V and J ends were trimmed by 6 bases and 7 bases, with 21 bases remaining between them. The CDR3 protein is CSAPRRALLLTQYF. CDR3 in DNA: TGCAGTGCCCCCCGGAGGGCCCTGCTGTTGACCCAGTACTTC.

The J gene is TRBJ1-1, the V gene TRBV29-1; tentatively, D is TRBD1 (5 bases). The germline V gene has CDR1 SQVTM and CDR2 ANQGSEA. Deletions cut 5 bases from V and 1 base from J, with 14 bases between. The CDR3 extends over 14 amino acids. The CDR3, as DNA: TGCAGCGTTCAGAAGTTAGGGGAGAACACTGAAGCTTTCTTT. Translating gives CSVQKLGENTEAFF.

This clonotype has only a few counts. V is TRBV5-5 and J is TRBJ1-4; TRBD1 matches at 8 bases. Trimming removed 3 bases from V and 5 bases from J; junction bases left unmatched: 0. CDR3 length: 13 residues. CDR1 is SGHKS, CDR2 YYEKEE, per germline (reference sequence). This chain's CDR3 is CASSWDRNEKLFF. The CDR3 DNA reads as TGTGCCAGCAGCTGGGACAGGAATGAAAAACTGTTTTTT. The full variable domain, in which reference TRBV5-5 and TRBJ1-4 provide the parts outside the CDR3, is DAGVTQSPTHLIKTRGQQVTLRCSPISGHKSVSWYQQVLGQGPQFIFQYYEKEERGRGNFPDRFSARQFPNYSSELNVNALLLGDSALYLCASSWDRNEKLFFGSGTQLSVL.

A word on this clonotype: Since a much larger clone is just one base distant, this may be a read error. CDR3 region: CASSLDRVGYTF. The CDR3 nucleotides are TGTGCCAGCAGCTTAGACAGGGTTGGCTACACCTTC. The rearrangement uses TRBV7-9 and TRBJ1-2; TRBD1 is a possible D gene (6 bases). Germline V CDR1 and CDR2: SEHNR, FQNEAQ (reference sequence). V gave up 1 base and J gave up 7 bases, with 7 bases separating them. The CDR3 length is 12 residues.

At least ten counts were recorded for this clonotype. The V gene is TRBV7-9, the J gene TRBJ2-7; 7 positions match TRBD1. Germline V gene sequence: CDR1 SEHNR, CDR2 FQNEAQ (reference sequence). Trimming at V came to 5 bases and at J to 6 bases, leaving 7 bases not matched to a gene. The CDR3 extends over 13 amino acids. CDR3 region: CASSVVDRAEQYF. The CDR3 DNA sequence: TGTGCCAGCAGCGTAGTCGACAGGGCCGAGCAGTACTTC.

This clonotype was seen a few times. V usage is TRBV5-5 and J usage is TRBJ2-5, with D perhaps TRBD1 (6 bases). Trimming took 2 bases from V and 4 from J, leaving 18 bases between them. CDR3 size: 16 residues. From germline, CDR1 is SGHKS and CDR2 YYEKEE (reference sequence). The CDR3 DNA follows: TGTGCCAGCAGCTTACCGGGACACCCCCCTCTAGAGACCCAGTACTTC. Translation: CASSLPGHPPLETQYF.

This clonotype was counted between two and nine times. The chain carries TRBV5-1 and TRBJ2-1, with 9 bases matching TRBD2. There are 16 residues in the CDR3. Germline CDR1 reads SGHRS; CDR2 reads YFSETQ. The V and J ends lost 4 bases and 3 bases, in that order; junction bases with no gene match: 8. DNA for the CDR3: TGCGCCAGCAGCGCCTCGACTAGCGGAGACTACAATGAGCAGTTCTTC. Translation gives CASSASTSGDYNEQFF.

This clonotype showed up just a few times. This sequence joins TRBV10-3 and TRBJ2-3; perhaps TRBD2 as D (5 bases). The germline V gene encodes CDR1 ENHRY and CDR2 SYGVKD. This CDR3 has 13 amino acids. The ends were cut back, 6 bases at V and 0 bases at J, with 7 bases in the middle. This chain's CDR3 is CAIREDSTDTQYF. Here the CDR3 DNA reads TGTGCCATCAGGGAGGATAGCACAGATACGCAGTATTTT.

The count of this clonotype is one. The rearrangement joins TRBV12-3 or TRBV12-4 to TRBJ1-2, with D tentatively TRBD1 (6 bases). The CDR3 runs 14 residues. The V and J ends lost 7 bases and 4 bases respectively, with 16 bases between them. CDR3 residues: CASTPTGGGYGYTF. In DNA form, the CDR3 reads TGTGCCAGCACTCCTACGGGGGGCGGCTATGGCTACACCTTC.

This sequence joins TRBV27 and TRBJ2-3; 8 positions match TRBD2. The J segment lost 0 bases and the V segment lost 4 bases, leaving 9 bases of the junction unmatched. This CDR3 region has 17 residues. Germline V CDR1 and CDR2: MNHEY, SMNVEV (reference sequence). CDR3 sequence reads: CASSSRSGRESTDTQYF. DNA for the CDR3: TGTGCCAGCAGTTCCCGGTCCGGGAGGGAAAGCACAGATACGCAGTATTTT.

This clonotype has a count of ten or more. The rearrangement uses TRBV5-1 and TRBJ1-2, with 11 bases matching TRBD1. CDR3 length: 15 amino acids. CDR1 and CDR2 from the germline V gene are SGHRS and YFSETQ. Trimming cost V 4 bases and J 4 bases; bases outside gene matches: 6. CDR3 protein: CASSPGQGASYGYTF. The CDR3 DNA is TGCGCCAGCAGCCCTGGACAGGGGGCCTCCTATGGCTACACCTTC.

Turning to this clonotype: This CDR3 is missing its conserved last phenylalanine or tryptophan, likely due to a read error. The chain is built from TRBV12-5 and TRBJ1-2; 8 nucleotides align to TRBD1. Germline V gene data show CDR1 as LGHNT and CDR2 as FRNRAP. This CDR3 comprises 16 residues. This CDR3 reads CASGLVQGQVNYDYTV. CDR3 coding DNA: TGTGCTAGTGGTTTGGTACAGGGACAGGTTAACTATGACTACACCGTC.

The gene calls are TRBV6-5 and TRBJ2-3; no clear D. CDR3 length equals 13 residues. V dropped 6 bases and J dropped 2 bases, with 9 bases sitting between them. Germline CDR1 MNHEY, CDR2 SVGAGI. CDR3 loop: CASSDVTTDTQYF. CDR3 sequence (DNA): TGTGCCAGCAGCGACGTTACCACAGATACGCAGTATTTT.

The rearrangement uses TRBV27 and TRBJ1-1; D is unresolved. This CDR3 has 13 residues. Germline V lookup: CDR1 MNHEY, CDR2 SMNVEV (reference sequence). V lost 1 base, J lost 8 bases, and 11 bases lay in between. This chain's CDR3 is CASSLYRAAEAFF. CDR3 DNA sequence: TGTGCCAGCAGTTTATATAGGGCGGCGGAAGCTTTCTTT.

This clonotype was picked up a small number of times. The V gene is TRBV12-3 or TRBV12-4, the J gene TRBJ1-1, with a possible D match to TRBD1 (5 bases). Between the trimmed V and J ends, which lost 6 bases and 1 base, there was a span of 15 bases. The CDR3 runs to 15 residues. The CDR3 DNA follows: TGTGCCAGCAGCCCCCCAGGGTTCGGGAACACTGAAGCTTTCTTT. It specifies CASSPPGFGNTEAFF.

The chain joins TRBV12-3 or TRBV12-4 to TRBJ2-1, with 12 bases matching TRBD2. The CDR3 runs to 14 residues. With V trimmed by 5 bases and J by 14 bases, 10 bases remained unmatched. This CDR3 reads CASSKSGRTSGKFF. The CDR3 nucleotides read TGTGCCAGCAGTAAATCTGGAAGGACTAGCGGGAAGTTCTTC.

The chain has TRBV28 and TRBJ2-7; D is undetermined. The CDR3 runs to 11 residues. Germline V gene data show CDR1 as MDHEN and CDR2 as SYDVKM. The V end lost 6 bases, the J end lost 6 bases, and 9 bases lay between the germline ends. DNA for the CDR3: TGTGCCAGCAGCCCCTTGGGCGAGCAGTACTTC. This gives the protein CASSPLGEQYF.

This clonotype showed up just a few times. The chain couples TRBV5-1 to TRBJ1-2, with D possibly being TRBD1 (5 bases). The CDR3 loop spans 13 amino acids. Germline V gene lookup returns CDR1 SGHRS and CDR2 YFSETQ. V lost 0 bases to trimming and J lost 8 bases, with 11 bases between them. In nucleotides, the CDR3 is TGCGCCAGCAGCTTGGCAGGGAGGGGAGGCTACACCTTC. Amino acids: CASSLAGRGGYTF.

This clonotype appeared a few times. The chain combines TRBV12-3 or TRBV12-4 with TRBJ1-2; 10 bases agree with TRBD1. J lost 0 bases, V lost 1 base, and 11 bases had no gene match. The length of the CDR3 is 19 residues. The CDR3 DNA follows: TGTGCCAGCAGTTTAGTTCTCTGGGACAGGGGACCTACTAACTATGGCTACACCTTC. Protein product: CASSLVLWDRGPTNYGYTF.

This clonotype occurred a few times. The genes are TRBV5-6 and TRBJ1-2; the D gene is possibly TRBD1 (6 bases). The CDR3 totals 14 residues. V lost 5 bases to trimming and J lost 5 bases, with 16 bases between them. The germline gives CDR1 SGHDT, CDR2 YYEEEE. The CDR3 nucleotides read TGTGCCAGCAGGGCCCGCGGGGGGCATTATGGCTACACCTTC. Amino acid sequence: CASRARGGHYGYTF. Full variable domain (missing parts from reference TRBV5-6 and TRBJ1-2): DAGVTQSPTHLIKTRGQQVTLRCSPKSGHDTVSWYQQALGQGPQFIFQYYEEEERQRGNFPDRFSGHQFPNYSSELNVNALLLGDSALYLCASRARGGHYGYTFGSGTRLTVV.